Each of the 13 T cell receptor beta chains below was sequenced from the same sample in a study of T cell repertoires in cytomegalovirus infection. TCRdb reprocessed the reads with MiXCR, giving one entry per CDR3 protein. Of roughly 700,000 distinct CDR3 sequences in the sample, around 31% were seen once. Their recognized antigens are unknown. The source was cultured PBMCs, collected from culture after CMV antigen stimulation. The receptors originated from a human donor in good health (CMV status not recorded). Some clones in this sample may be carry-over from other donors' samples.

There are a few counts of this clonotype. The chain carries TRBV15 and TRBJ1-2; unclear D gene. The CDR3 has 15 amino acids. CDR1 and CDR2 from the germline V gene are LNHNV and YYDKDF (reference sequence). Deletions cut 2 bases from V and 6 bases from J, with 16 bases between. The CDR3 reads CATSRLKVGVDGYTF. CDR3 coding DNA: TGTGCCACCAGCAGACTCAAAGTCGGGGTGGATGGCTACACCTTC.

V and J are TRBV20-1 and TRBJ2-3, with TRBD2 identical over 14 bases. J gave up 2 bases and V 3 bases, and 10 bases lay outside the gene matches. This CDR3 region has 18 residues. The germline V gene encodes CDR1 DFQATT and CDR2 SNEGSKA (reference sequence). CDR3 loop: CSARGGTSGSVLTDTQYF. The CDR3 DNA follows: TGCAGTGCTAGGGGGGGGACTAGCGGGAGTGTGCTCACAGATACGCAGTATTTT.

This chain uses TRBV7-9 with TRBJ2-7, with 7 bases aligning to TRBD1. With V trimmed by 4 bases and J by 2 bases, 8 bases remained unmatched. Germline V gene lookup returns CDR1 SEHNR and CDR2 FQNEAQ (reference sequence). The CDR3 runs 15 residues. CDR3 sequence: CASSSREGGPYEQYF. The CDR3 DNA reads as TGTGCCAGCAGCTCACGAGAAGGGGGCCCCTACGAGCAGTACTTC.

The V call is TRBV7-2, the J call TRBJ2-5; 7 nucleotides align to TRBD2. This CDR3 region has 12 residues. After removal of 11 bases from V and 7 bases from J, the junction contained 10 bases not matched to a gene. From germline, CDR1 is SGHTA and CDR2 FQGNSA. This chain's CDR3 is CAGGGRAGTQYF. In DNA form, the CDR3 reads TGTGCCGGGGGGGGGAGGGCGGGGACCCAGTACTTC.

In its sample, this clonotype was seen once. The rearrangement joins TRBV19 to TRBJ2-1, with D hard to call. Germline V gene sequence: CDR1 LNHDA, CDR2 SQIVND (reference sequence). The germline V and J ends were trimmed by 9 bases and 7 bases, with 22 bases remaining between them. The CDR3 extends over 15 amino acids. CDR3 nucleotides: TGTGCCAGCAGAAGAGAGGACCTGGGCAGTAATGAGCAGTTCTTC. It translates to CASRREDLGSNEQFF. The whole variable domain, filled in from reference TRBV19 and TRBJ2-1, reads DGGITQSPKYLFRKEGQNVTLSCEQNLNHDAMYWYRQDPGQGLRLIYYSQIVNDFQKGDIAEGYSVSREKKESFPLTVTSAQKNPTAFYLCASRREDLGSNEQFFGPGTRLTVL.

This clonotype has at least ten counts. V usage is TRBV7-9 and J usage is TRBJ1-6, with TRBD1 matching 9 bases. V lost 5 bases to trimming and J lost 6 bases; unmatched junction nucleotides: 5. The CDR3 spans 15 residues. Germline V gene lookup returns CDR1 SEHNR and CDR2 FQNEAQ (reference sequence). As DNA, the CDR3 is TGTGCCAGCAGCATGGGGACAGGGAGTAATTCACCCCTCCACTTT. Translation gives CASSMGTGSNSPLHF. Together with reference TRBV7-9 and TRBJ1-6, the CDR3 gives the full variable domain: DTGVSQNPRHKITKRGQNVTFRCDPISEHNRLYWYRQTLGQGPEFLTYFQNEAQLEKSRLLSDRFSAERPKGSFSTLEIQRTEQGDSAMYLCASSMGTGSNSPLHFGNGTRLTVT.

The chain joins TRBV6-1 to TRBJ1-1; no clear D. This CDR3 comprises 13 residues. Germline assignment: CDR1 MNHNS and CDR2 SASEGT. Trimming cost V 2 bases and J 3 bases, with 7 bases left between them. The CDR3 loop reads CASSELGYTEAFF. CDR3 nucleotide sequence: TGTGCCAGCAGTGAACTCGGGTACACTGAAGCTTTCTTT.

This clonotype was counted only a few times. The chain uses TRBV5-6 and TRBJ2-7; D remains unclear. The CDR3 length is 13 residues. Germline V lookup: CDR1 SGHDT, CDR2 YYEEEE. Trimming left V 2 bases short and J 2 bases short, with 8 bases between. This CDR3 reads CASSFHPPYEQYF. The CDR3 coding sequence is TGTGCCAGCAGCTTCCACCCGCCCTACGAGCAGTACTTC.

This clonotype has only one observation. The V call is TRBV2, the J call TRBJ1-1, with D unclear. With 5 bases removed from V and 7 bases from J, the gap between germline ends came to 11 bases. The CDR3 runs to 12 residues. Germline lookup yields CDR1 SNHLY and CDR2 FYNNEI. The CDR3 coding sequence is TGTGCCAGCAGTCAAGGACGGGTTGAAGCTTTCTTT. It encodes CASSQGRVEAFF.

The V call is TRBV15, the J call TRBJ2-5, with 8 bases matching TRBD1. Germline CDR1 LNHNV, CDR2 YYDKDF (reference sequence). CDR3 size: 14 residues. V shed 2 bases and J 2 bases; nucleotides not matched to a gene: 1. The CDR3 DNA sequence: TGTGCCACCAGCAGACGACAGGGGCAAGAGACCCAGTACTTC. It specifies CATSRRQGQETQYF.

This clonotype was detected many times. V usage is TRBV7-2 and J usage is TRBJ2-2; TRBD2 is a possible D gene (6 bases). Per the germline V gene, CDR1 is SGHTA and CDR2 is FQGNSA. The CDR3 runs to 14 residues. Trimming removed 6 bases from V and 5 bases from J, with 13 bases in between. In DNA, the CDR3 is TGTGCCAGCAGTCTAGTGGGACTGACCGGGGAGCTGTTTTTT. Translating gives CASSLVGLTGELFF.

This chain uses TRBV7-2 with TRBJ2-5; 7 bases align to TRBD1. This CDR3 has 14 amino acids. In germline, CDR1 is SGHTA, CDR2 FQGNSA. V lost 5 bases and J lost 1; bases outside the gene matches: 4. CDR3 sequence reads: CASSQGGGQETQYF. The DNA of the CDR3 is TGTGCCAGCAGCCAAGGGGGCGGCCAAGAGACCCAGTACTTC.

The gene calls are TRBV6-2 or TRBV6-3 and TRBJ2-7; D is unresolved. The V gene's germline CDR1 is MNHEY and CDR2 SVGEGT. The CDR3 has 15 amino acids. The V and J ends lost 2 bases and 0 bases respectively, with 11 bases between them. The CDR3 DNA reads TGTGCCAGCAGTTACGCGGCTCCGAGCTCCTACGAGCAGTACTTC. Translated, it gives CASSYAAPSSYEQYF.